This T cell receptor (beta chain) is drawn from a study of cytomegalovirus exposure and HLA in healthy donors. Profiling relied on immunoSEQ multiplex PCR, and the TCRdb table lists in-frame clones only, not all of them. This sample has 150,000 to 160,000 clones, with 85% to 90% found just once. Looked up from germline, CDR1 is SGHAT and CDR2 is FQNNGV. This CDR3 spans 18 amino acids. V was clipped by 6 bases and J by 3 bases; unmatched bases: 19. V usage is TRBV11-2 and J usage is TRBJ1-2, with TRBD1 matching over 7 bases. Sequencing was performed on PBMCs. The clonotype originates from a human donor in good health. DNA of the CDR3: TGTGCCAGCAGAAAGATTAAAAAGGGACAGTTGAAGGACTATGGCTACACCTTC. Translation: CASRKIKKGQLKDYGYTF. Looking up the rest from reference TRBV11-2 and TRBJ1-2 gives the full variable domain: EAGVAQSPRYKIIEKRQSVAFWCNPISGHATLYWYQQILGQGPKLLIQFQNNGVVDDSQLPKDRFSAERLKGVDSTLKIQPAKLEDSAVYLCASRKIKKGQLKDYGYTFGSGTRLTVV.